These T cell receptor beta chains were read from a single sample in a study of Ad26.COV2.S vaccination and SARS-CoV-2 variants. Repertoires were generated with immunoSEQ multiplex PCR, while TCRdb's copy carries only in-frame clones and drops some. This table holds hundreds of thousands of clones, 80% to 90% found once. The input for sequencing was peripheral blood, taken in a trial of Ad26.COV2.S vaccine versus placebo. The receptors stem from a person aged 18-60 years who received the Ad26.COV2.S COVID-19 vaccine or a placebo. CDR3s include the opening cysteine and the closing phenylalanine or tryptophan. Each record gives: clone size, V gene, J gene, CDR3 protein. Clone size is shown for a subset of rows, as once, few, many or a class of expanded clone.

clone_size: -
v_call: TRBV5-4
j_call: TRBJ2-5
cdr3_aa: CASSLAGSGRGTQYF

clone_size: -
v_call: TRBV9
j_call: TRBJ2-3
cdr3_aa: CASSLRSGGEDTQYF

clone_size: -
v_call: TRBV5-6
j_call: TRBJ1-1
cdr3_aa: CASSPGAAEVGTEAFF

clone_size: -
v_call: TRBV6-2/TRBV6-3
j_call: TRBJ2-7
cdr3_aa: CASSYWGQYYEQYF

clone_size: -
v_call: TRBV6-5
j_call: TRBJ2-5
cdr3_aa: CASSSSGGARETQYF

clone_size: -
v_call: TRBV6-2/TRBV6-3
j_call: TRBJ2-5
cdr3_aa: CASSYSGGRETQYF

clone_size: -
v_call: TRBV13
j_call: TRBJ1-2
cdr3_aa: CASSSGVDYTF

clone_size: -
v_call: TRBV3-1/TRBV3-2
j_call: TRBJ2-5
cdr3_aa: CASSHLYGLAIGETQYF

clone_size: -
v_call: TRBV10-3
j_call: TRBJ2-3
cdr3_aa: CAISEQGGTDTQYF

clone_size: -
v_call: TRBV2
j_call: TRBJ2-2
cdr3_aa: CASRRGTGELFF

clone_size: once
v_call: TRBV9
j_call: TRBJ1-2
cdr3_aa: CASSQGYSHGYTF

clone_size: -
v_call: TRBV19
j_call: TRBJ1-6
cdr3_aa: CASSPRQTVNSPLHF

clone_size: -
v_call: TRBV7-8
j_call: TRBJ1-5
cdr3_aa: CASRKDRAGNQPQHF

clone_size: -
v_call: TRBV5-4
j_call: TRBJ1-2
cdr3_aa: CASSLWLGNYGYTF

clone_size: -
v_call: TRBV28
j_call: TRBJ2-7
cdr3_aa: CASSVPQGYEQYF